This is a list of T cell receptor beta chains from one sample in a study of blood T cell repertoires in COVID-19. Some clones are missing from TCRdb's copy, which holds only in-frame ones; the method was immunoSEQ multiplex PCR. The sample carries some 150,000 clones, 87% recorded once. Sample: peripheral blood. The receptors derive from a woman aged 60-75 years who had recovered from COVID-19. Both conserved end residues are part of each CDR3. D genes are given only for firm matches. Expanded clones get a size class; other rows say once, few or many, or leave the size out.

TRBJ2-1 . TRBD2 TRBV2 CASSVAGGSHRWVEQFF TGTGCCAGCAGTGTAGCGGGGGGTTCTCACCGCTGGGTTGAGCAGTTCTTC
TRBJ1-6 once TRBD1 TRBV3-1/TRBV3-2 CASSLNRGNSPLHF TGTGCCAGCAGCCTAAACAGGGGAAATTCACCCCTCCACTTT
TRBJ1-1 . . TRBV19 CASSITLNTEAFF TGTGCCAGTAGTATCACTCTGAACACTGAAGCTTTCTTT
TRBJ1-2 few . TRBV28 CASRSDTNYGYTF TGTGCCAGCAGATCTGACACTAACTATGGCTACACCTTC
TRBJ1-3 . . TRBV15 CATSRETGGNTIYF TGTGCCACCAGCAGAGAGACAGGTGGAAACACCATATATTTT
TRBJ2-7 . TRBD1 TRBV5-1 CASSLRDSTYEQYF TGCGCCAGCAGCTTGCGGGACAGTACCTACGAGCAGTACTTC
TRBJ1-5 . . TRBV5-1 CASSLGGLGQPQHF TGCGCCAGCAGCTTGGGTGGGCTTGGCCAGCCCCAGCATTTT
TRBJ2-3 . . TRBV12-3/TRBV12-4 CASSLSDTQYF TGTGCCAGCAGTTTATCTGATACGCAGTATTTT
TRBJ2-3 once TRBD2 TRBV24-1 CATSHSGLAGGPGTDTQYF TGTGCCACCAGTCACTCCGGACTAGCGGGGGGGCCGGGCACAGATACGCAGTATTTT
TRBJ1-1 . . TRBV5-1 CASSLRSGENTEAFF TGCGCCAGCAGCTTGCGTTCAGGGGAGAACACTGAAGCTTTCTTT
TRBJ2-3 . . TRBV4-2 CASSLNYEDTQYF TGTGCCAGCAGCCTCAACTACGAAGATACGCAGTATTTT